Presented here are 14 T cell receptor beta chains from one specimen sequenced in a study of response to subunit inactivated influenza vaccine. TCRdb re-derived calls from the RT-PCR reads in MiXCR, one entry per CDR3 protein. Among roughly 160,000 distinct CDR3 sequences listed, approximately 11% were seen once. Sample: non-naive T cells sorted from PBMCs, taken around seven weeks after vaccination. These receptors were collected from a man in his forties or fifties who received an inactivated influenza vaccine.

This clonotype was seen repeatedly, ten times or more. CDR3 sequence (DNA): TGCGCCAGCAGCTTGAGGTTTGGGCGCGACACCGGGGAGCTGTTTTTT. Its translation is CASSLRFGRDTGELFF. This chain joins TRBV5-1 and TRBJ2-2; no definite D call. The CDR3 is 16 amino acids. V gave up 1 base and J gave up 3 bases, with 13 bases separating them. Germline loops: CDR1 SGHRS, CDR2 YFSETQ.

In this sample, this clonotype turned up many times. V and J are TRBV29-1 and TRBJ2-1, with 7 bases matching TRBD2. Per the germline V gene, CDR1 is SQVTM and CDR2 is ANQGSEA. The J segment lost 3 bases and the V segment lost 4 bases, leaving 6 bases of the junction unmatched. The CDR3 is 14 residues long. CDR3 sequence: CSVVAGVVYNEQFF. The CDR3 DNA reads TGCAGCGTTGTGGCGGGAGTCGTCTACAATGAGCAGTTCTTC.

Of note for this clonotype: At one end the junction does not follow the germline gene, possibly because of a read error. The CDR3 DNA reads TGTGCCAGCAGCCCGAACAGGGGGATTTCCTTATACAATGAGCATTTCTTC. The encoded protein is CASSPNRGISLYNEHFF. V and J are TRBV7-8 and TRBJ2-1; 8 nucleotides align to TRBD1. CDR1 is SGHVS and CDR2 is FQNEAQ in the germline V gene. The CDR3 contains 17 residues.

This rearrangement joins TRBV29-1 to TRBJ2-1; maybe TRBD2 (6 bases). The CDR3 has 15 amino acids. The ends were cut back, 1 base at V and 6 bases at J, with 16 bases in the middle. Germline loops: CDR1 SQVTM, CDR2 ANQGSEA. CDR3 in amino acids: CSVEVGSRPSNEQFF. For the CDR3, the DNA is TGCAGCGTTGAAGTCGGGAGCCGGCCGTCCAATGAGCAGTTCTTC.

In its sample, this clonotype was seen a few times. This chain joins TRBV6-5 and TRBJ1-5, with D perhaps matching TRBD1 (6 bases). Germline V gene lookup returns CDR1 MNHEY and CDR2 SVGAGI. Trimming took 2 bases from V and 5 from J, leaving 13 bases between them. This CDR3 region has 15 residues. The CDR3 spells CASSYGPQGDQPQHF. The CDR3 DNA reads TGTGCCAGCAGTTACGGCCCACAGGGAGATCAGCCCCAGCATTTT.

This clonotype was observed a handful of times. CDR3 sequence reads: CASSQVPGSYGTIYF. The CDR3 DNA follows: TGCGCCAGCAGCCAAGTCCCAGGGTCGTATGGCACCATATATTTT. V and J are TRBV4-3 and TRBJ1-3; D possibly corresponds to TRBD1 (5 bases). The CDR3 has 15 residues. Germline CDR1 reads LGHNA; CDR2 reads YSLEER. V was trimmed by 1 base and J by 9 bases, leaving 16 bases between them.

V usage is TRBV5-5 and J usage is TRBJ2-5; 7 bases are shared with TRBD2. The CDR3 sequence is 13 residues long. The germline V gene encodes CDR1 SGHKS and CDR2 YYEKEE (reference sequence). The trim removed 4 bases at V and 5 bases at J, leaving 5 bases unmatched. CDR3 sequence: CASSPHGGETQYF. In nucleotides, the CDR3 is TGTGCCAGCAGCCCCCACGGGGGGGAGACCCAGTACTTC.

The rearrangement joins TRBV20-1 to TRBJ2-7; 8 nucleotides agree with TRBD2. With 5 bases clipped from V and 2 bases from J, the junction kept 8 bases outside the gene matches. The germline V gene has CDR1 DFQATT and CDR2 SNEGSKA (reference sequence). This CDR3 spans 14 amino acids. The CDR3 bases are TGCAGTGCTGGCCGGACTAGCTTCCCCTACGAGCAGTACTTC. Protein: CSAGRTSFPYEQYF.

This clonotype has more than one count but fewer than ten. This chain joins TRBV28 and TRBJ1-5; tentative D call: TRBD1 (6 bases). V lost 3 bases and J 5 bases, leaving 11 bases between the germline ends. CDR1 MDHEN and CDR2 SYDVKM come from the germline V gene. CDR3 size: 14 residues. This chain's CDR3 is CASSLQGRDQPQHF. The CDR3 DNA sequence: TGTGCCAGCAGTTTGCAGGGGAGGGATCAGCCCCAGCATTTT.

The rearrangement links TRBV5-5 to TRBJ1-2; D perhaps matches TRBD1 (6 bases). Germline V gene sequence: CDR1 SGHKS, CDR2 YYEKEE (reference sequence). Trimming pared 0 bases from V and 3 bases from J, leaving 9 bases between. The CDR3 loop spans 14 amino acids. The CDR3 sequence is CASSLGGGDYGYTF. In DNA, the CDR3 is TGTGCCAGCAGCTTGGGAGGGGGAGACTATGGCTACACCTTC.

This clonotype has at least ten counts. CDR3 in DNA: TGTGCCAGCAGCCCGTACGGTGGCACTGAAGCTTTCTTT. Translating gives CASSPYGGTEAFF. The chain carries TRBV7-9 and TRBJ1-1; D gene unclear. Trimming took 5 bases from V and 4 from J, leaving 11 bases between them. There are 13 residues in the CDR3. The germline CDR1 and CDR2 sequences are SEHNR and FQNEAQ (reference sequence).

The J gene is TRBJ2-2, the V gene TRBV2; 8 bases line up with TRBD2. There are 16 residues in the CDR3. The junction had 8 bases not matched to a gene; V was cut back by 8 bases and J by 0 bases. Germline V gene lookup returns CDR1 SNHLY and CDR2 FYNNEI. The CDR3 loop is CASGGLAPSNTGELFF. The CDR3 coding sequence is TGTGCCAGCGGCGGACTAGCCCCTTCGAACACCGGGGAGCTGTTTTTT.

The sample holds many counts of this clonotype. The chain employs TRBV5-1 and TRBJ2-3; tentatively, D is TRBD1 (6 bases). The length of the CDR3 is 15 residues. Germline V lookup: CDR1 SGHRS, CDR2 YFSETQ. Trimming removed 4 bases at V and 2 bases at J, with 14 bases between. The CDR3 DNA is TGCGCCAGCAGCGCCGACAGGCGTTTCACAGATACGCAGTATTTT. Its translation is CASSADRRFTDTQYF. The full variable domain, with the rest looked up from reference TRBV5-1 and TRBJ2-3, is KAGVTQTPRYLIKTRGQQVTLSCSPISGHRSVSWYQQTPGQGLQFLFEYFSETQRNKGNFPGRFSGRQFSNSRSEMNVSTLELGDSALYLCASSADRRFTDTQYFGPGTRLTVL.

At least ten counts were recorded for this clonotype. The chain uses TRBV5-1 and TRBJ2-7, with D unresolved. Germline V gene sequence: CDR1 SGHRS, CDR2 YFSETQ. CDR3 length: 15 residues. The V end lost 2 bases, the J end lost 7 bases, and 19 bases lay between the germline ends. The CDR3 bases are TGCGCCAGCAGCTTCTACGAATTGGACCGAGTTGAGCAGTACTTC. Protein product: CASSFYELDRVEQYF.